The 31 T cell receptor beta chains presented below share a single source sample, sequenced in a study of T cell changes during pregnancy in multiple sclerosis. Generated by immunoSEQ multiplex PCR, the TCRdb table keeps only in-frame clones and is missing some. Among 80,000 to 100,000 clones listed, approximately 93% were seen once. The sequences come from peripheral blood, collected after pregnancy. These receptor sequences come from a female donor with multiple sclerosis, enrolled in a pregnancy study.

The J gene is TRBJ2-3, the V gene TRBV6-4; a weak D match, TRBD2 (6 bases). The CDR3 totals 14 residues. From germline, CDR1 is MRHNA and CDR2 SNTAGT. V lost 2 bases and J lost 1, with 7 bases in between. CDR3 protein: CASSDTGGTDTQYF. The CDR3 DNA is TGTGCCAGCAGTGACACGGGGGGCACAGATACGCAGTATTTT.

V gene TRBV6-5 combines with J gene TRBJ1-1; D uncertain. The germline V gene has CDR1 MNHEY and CDR2 SVGAGI. V was trimmed by 7 bases and J by 7 bases, leaving 10 bases between them. There are 11 residues in the CDR3. CDR3 bases: TGTGCCAGCATCCGAGCACTTGAAGCTTTCTTT. It yields the protein CASIRALEAFF.

This clone appeared a single time. The rearrangement links TRBV7-9 to TRBJ2-3; 10 bases line up with TRBD1. V lost 5 bases, J lost 3 bases, and 2 bases stayed unmatched. The CDR3 contains 14 residues. The germline V gene has CDR1 SEHNR and CDR2 FQNEAQ (reference sequence). The CDR3 region is CASSKGQGTDTQYF. The CDR3 DNA is TGTGCCAGCAGCAAGGGACAGGGGACAGATACGCAGTATTTT.

This sequence joins TRBV7-2 and TRBJ1-1; 7 bases are a match to TRBD1. Trimming took 1 base from V and 4 from J; bases not matched to a gene: 3. Germline lookup yields CDR1 SGHTA and CDR2 FQGNSA. The CDR3 totals 14 residues. The DNA of the CDR3 is TGTGCCAGCAGCTTAGAGCCAGGGGGCACTGAAGCTTTCTTT. Protein product: CASSLEPGGTEAFF.

The chain is built from TRBV27 and TRBJ2-1, with 9 nucleotides matching TRBD2. J was trimmed by 3 bases and V by 8 bases; bases with no gene match: 5. Looked up from germline, CDR1 is MNHEY and CDR2 is SMNVEV (reference sequence). The CDR3 is made up of 14 amino acids. CDR3 residues: CASRSGRFYNEQFF. CDR3 DNA: TGTGCCAGCCGCAGCGGGAGGTTCTACAATGAGCAGTTCTTC.

The chain carries TRBV9 and TRBJ2-3; a weak D match, TRBD1 (6 bases). The CDR3 runs to 16 residues. CDR1 SGDLS and CDR2 YYNGEE come from the germline V gene. V was shortened by 0 bases and J by 2 bases, with 13 bases between the two germline ends. The CDR3 bases are TGTGCCAGCAGCGTAGGCCTCACAGGGACCACAGATACGCAGTATTTT. Protein sequence: CASSVGLTGTTDTQYF.

This clone is a singleton in its sample. The rearrangement uses TRBV14 and TRBJ2-7; a weak D match, TRBD2 (6 bases). Germline V gives CDR1 SGHDN, CDR2 FVKESK. V lost 0 bases and J lost 10, with 10 bases in between. The CDR3 extends over 12 amino acids. CDR3 DNA: TGTGCCAGCAGCCAAGACTTAGCGGCACAGTACTTC. Translating gives CASSQDLAAQYF.

This rearrangement joins TRBV10-3 to TRBJ1-3, with 10 bases matching TRBD1. Trimming cost V 10 bases and J 4 bases; bases outside gene matches: 7. Germline V gene sequence: CDR1 ENHRY, CDR2 SYGVKD. This CDR3 is built from 14 residues. The CDR3 bases are TGTGCCACCCAGACAGGGGGCGTGGGAAACACCATATATTTT. Amino acid sequence: CATQTGGVGNTIYF.

V gene TRBV5-1 combines with J gene TRBJ1-1; D gene ambiguous. V was cut by 5 bases and J by 4 bases, with 12 bases left in between. Germline CDR1 SGHRS, CDR2 YFSETQ. This CDR3 is 13 amino acids long. CDR3 amino acids: CASRIDAGTEAFF. For the CDR3, the DNA is TGCGCCAGCAGAATCGACGCGGGCACTGAAGCTTTCTTT.

This clone has only a few counts. The chain employs TRBV10-2 and TRBJ2-1, with 7 nucleotides matching TRBD2. This CDR3 region has 13 residues. The germline V gene encodes CDR1 WSHSY and CDR2 SAAADI. The V and J ends lost 5 bases and 8 bases, in that order; junction bases with no gene match: 6. CDR3 in DNA: TGCGCCAGCAGTCGACTAGCTGATCATGAGCAGTTCTTC. The encoded protein is CASSRLADHEQFF.

This chain joins TRBV19 and TRBJ1-1; the D gene is possibly TRBD1 (5 bases). The V and J ends lost 2 bases and 1 base respectively, with 11 bases between them. The CDR3 is made up of 15 amino acids. Germline lookup yields CDR1 LNHDA and CDR2 SQIVND (reference sequence). The CDR3 spells CASSISMGGNTEAFF. The CDR3, as DNA: TGTGCCAGTAGTATAAGTATGGGGGGGAACACTGAAGCTTTCTTT.

This chain links TRBV27 with TRBJ2-7; 12 nucleotides line up with TRBD1. Germline assignment: CDR1 MNHEY and CDR2 SMNVEV (reference sequence). The CDR3 loop spans 15 amino acids. DNA for the CDR3: TGTGAATATCGCTGGGGACAGGGGGCCGTCTACGAGCAGTACTTC. Translating gives CEYRWGQGAVYEQYF.

The V and J genes are TRBV14 and TRBJ2-3; D remains unclear. CDR1 SGHDN and CDR2 FVKESK come from the germline V gene. Trimming shortened V by 1 base and J by 0 bases, and 8 bases separated the two germline ends. CDR3 length: 15 residues. As DNA, the CDR3 is TGTGCCAGCAGCCAAGCGTTGGCTAGCACAGATACGCAGTATTTT. It specifies CASSQALASTDTQYF.

The chain carries TRBV10-1 and TRBJ2-7, with D possibly being TRBD2 (6 bases). The ends were cut back, 6 bases at V and 5 bases at J, with 11 bases in the middle. Looked up from germline, CDR1 is WNHNN and CDR2 is SYGVQD (reference sequence). The CDR3 has 12 amino acids. CDR3 amino acids: CASRTSIDEQYF. The CDR3 DNA follows: TGCGCCAGCAGAACTAGCATTGACGAGCAGTACTTC.

The CDR3 loop reads CASRGQRNNEQFF. The CDR3 bases are TGTGCCAGCAGAGGACAGAGGAACAATGAGCAGTTCTTC. This chain uses TRBV5-6 with TRBJ2-1, with D possibly being TRBD1 (6 bases). The CDR3 has 13 residues. The germline CDR1 and CDR2 sequences are SGHDT and YYEEEE. Trimming removed 5 bases at V and 5 bases at J, with 11 bases between.

CDR3 bases: TGTGCCAGCAGTTTACGGGGAGCAGATACGCAGTATTTT. Encoded protein: CASSLRGADTQYF. The chain uses TRBV27 and TRBJ2-3, with D possibly TRBD2 on 5 matching bases. CDR1 and CDR2 from the germline V gene are MNHEY and SMNVEV (reference sequence). The V gene lost 2 bases and the J gene lost 4 bases, with 7 bases spanning the gap. The CDR3 has 13 residues.

This chain links TRBV30 with TRBJ2-1; 13 nucleotides line up with TRBD2. Germline CDR1 is GTSNPN and CDR2 is SVGIG (reference sequence). The CDR3 consists of 17 residues. J lost 5 bases, V lost 3 bases, and 10 bases had no gene match. CDR3 protein: CAWRRGWGTSGDNEQFF. The DNA of the CDR3 is TGTGCCTGGAGAAGGGGATGGGGGACTAGCGGGGACAATGAGCAGTTCTTC.

This clone has only one observation. The J gene is TRBJ1-5, the V gene TRBV10-3; tentatively, D is TRBD1 (6 bases). Trimming cost V 10 bases and J 6 bases, with 16 bases left between them. This CDR3 is 13 amino acids long. CDR1 ENHRY and CDR2 SYGVKD come from the germline V gene. DNA for the CDR3: TGTGCCACCCTTCAGGGGTGGTCTCAGCCCCAGCATTTT. Translating gives CATLQGWSQPQHF.

This clone is a singleton in its sample. The chain is built from TRBV5-1 and TRBJ1-2; D gene unclear. Trimming took 4 bases from V and 5 from J, leaving 18 bases between them. The CDR3 extends over 15 amino acids. CDR1 and CDR2 (germline): SGHRS, YFSETQ. CDR3 in DNA: TGCGCCAGCAGCCAAGGACCGGGATCTTTATATGGCTACACCTTC. This translates into CASSQGPGSLYGYTF.

This rearrangement joins TRBV7-2 to TRBJ2-3; 8 bases map to TRBD2. Germline V gives CDR1 SGHTA, CDR2 FQGNSA. V was pared by 2 bases and J by 0 bases, with 7 bases of the junction left unmatched. This CDR3 comprises 17 residues. Here the CDR3 reads CASSLRGSGSSTDTQYF. CDR3 in DNA: TGTGCCAGCAGCTTACGGGGGAGCGGGAGTAGCACAGATACGCAGTATTTT.

The rearrangement uses TRBV9 and TRBJ1-2, with 7 bases matching TRBD1. The CDR3 has 13 amino acids. Losses at the gene ends were 4 bases for V and 6 bases for J; bases not matched to a gene: 6. CDR1 is SGDLS, CDR2 YYNGEE, per germline. The CDR3 DNA reads as TGTGCCAGCAGCAAGACAGGGACGGATGGCTACACCTTC. It specifies CASSKTGTDGYTF.

A single count supports this clone. The rearrangement joins TRBV7-8 to TRBJ2-1; 11 positions match TRBD2. The CDR3 is 17 amino acids. Trimming removed 0 bases from V and 9 bases from J; junction bases left unmatched: 10. Germline V lookup: CDR1 SGHVS, CDR2 FQNEAQ. The CDR3 region is CASSLARTSGLGGEQFF. DNA of the CDR3: TGTGCCAGCAGCTTAGCCAGGACTAGCGGGCTCGGGGGTGAGCAGTTCTTC.

The chain combines TRBV15 with TRBJ2-6, with TRBD1 matching 8 bases. Losses at the gene ends were 5 bases for V and 2 bases for J; bases not matched to a gene: 2. This CDR3 has 15 residues. Germline V gene sequence: CDR1 LNHNV, CDR2 YYDKDF (reference sequence). CDR3: CATSSGGAGANVLTF. The DNA for the CDR3 is TGTGCCACCAGCTCAGGGGGCGCTGGGGCCAACGTCCTGACTTTC.

This clone appeared once. V usage is TRBV5-4 and J usage is TRBJ2-1; no clear D gene. Germline values: CDR1 SGHNT, CDR2 YYREEE (reference sequence). V shed 3 bases and J shed 6 bases, with 4 bases lying between them. CDR3 size: 11 residues. The CDR3 is CASSSGNEQFF. For the CDR3, the DNA is TGTGCCAGCAGCTCCGGCAATGAGCAGTTCTTC.

The chain employs TRBV18 and TRBJ2-5; the D gene is possibly TRBD2 (7 bases). V was trimmed by 3 bases and J by 3 bases, leaving 11 bases between them. The V gene's germline CDR1 is KGHSH and CDR2 LQKENI. CDR3 length: 14 amino acids. The CDR3 here is CASSPRGGEETQYF. The CDR3 region has the DNA TGTGCCAGCTCACCCCGCGGGGGCGAAGAGACCCAGTACTTC.

This chain uses TRBV19 with TRBJ2-1; TRBD2 matches at 8 bases. V was clipped by 2 bases and J by 6 bases; unmatched bases: 6. The germline gives CDR1 LNHDA, CDR2 SQIVND (reference sequence). This CDR3 is 15 amino acids long. The CDR3 DNA is TGTGCCAGTAGTATAAGACTAGCGAGGGGCAATGAGCAGTTCTTC. Its translation: CASSIRLARGNEQFF.

This chain uses TRBV19 with TRBJ1-1; D is unresolved. V lost 6 bases to trimming and J lost 8 bases, with 13 bases between them. Germline assignment: CDR1 LNHDA and CDR2 SQIVND (reference sequence). The CDR3 is 12 residues long. CDR3 sequence: CASRLVTGEAFF. The CDR3 DNA is TGTGCCAGTAGGTTGGTGACGGGAGAAGCTTTCTTT. The full variable domain, its missing parts supplied by reference TRBV19 and TRBJ1-1, is DGGITQSPKYLFRKEGQNVTLSCEQNLNHDAMYWYRQDPGQGLRLIYYSQIVNDFQKGDIAEGYSVSREKKESFPLTVTSAQKNPTAFYLCASRLVTGEAFFGQGTRLTVV.

This clone was seen just once. The V and J genes are TRBV5-3 and TRBJ2-7, with TRBD1 matching 9 bases. TRBV5-3 is annotated as an ORF whose role is uncertain. CDR3 length: 14 amino acids. Germline trimming cut 4 bases from V and 6 bases from J; bases unmatched to any gene: 8. The CDR3 coding sequence is TGTGCCAGAAGCGCCGGGACAGGGTCGAGCGAGCAGTACTTC. Translated, it gives CARSAGTGSSEQYF.

The chain recombines TRBV7-9 with TRBJ2-4, with 10 nucleotides matching TRBD2. Per germline, CDR1 SEHNR and CDR2 FQNEAQ (reference sequence). The CDR3 length is 15 residues. V was clipped by 4 bases and J by 6 bases; unmatched bases: 6. CDR3 DNA sequence: TGTGCCAGCAGCTCCTGGACTAGCGGTTTAAACATTCAGTACTTC. Its protein product is CASSSWTSGLNIQYF. The variable domain in full, with the rest retrieved from reference TRBV7-9 and TRBJ2-4, is DTGVSQNPRHKITKRGQNVTFRCDPISEHNRLYWYRQTLGQGPEFLTYFQNEAQLEKSRLLSDRFSAERPKGSFSTLEIQRTEQGDSAMYLCASSSWTSGLNIQYFGAGTRLSVL.

J is TRBJ2-2 and V is TRBV2; tentative D call: TRBD1 (6 bases). The V end was cut by 8 bases, the J end by 2 bases, with 15 bases between. The CDR3 has 15 residues. Germline V gene sequence: CDR1 SNHLY, CDR2 FYNNEI. CDR3 sequence (DNA): TGTGCCAGCCGAAAGACAGGAGTAAACACCGGGGAGCTGTTTTTT. Its protein is CASRKTGVNTGELFF. The full variable domain, with the rest looked up from reference TRBV2 and TRBJ2-2, is EPEVTQTPSHQVTQMGQEVILRCVPISNHLYFYWYRQILGQKVEFLVSFYNNEISEKSEIFDDQFSVERPDGSNFTLKIRSTKLEDSAMYFCASRKTGVNTGELFFGEGSRLTVL.

The V and J genes are TRBV5-8 and TRBJ2-7; no reliable D call. The CDR3 is 10 amino acids. Germline V gene data show CDR1 as SGHTS and CDR2 as YDEGEE. The V end was cut by 2 bases, the J end by 7 bases, with 4 bases between. In DNA form, the CDR3 reads TGTGCCAGCAGCTTACGGGAGCAGTACTTC. Residues: CASSLREQYF.